These 20 T cell receptor beta chains were sequenced from one sample in a study of brain metastases from non-small cell lung cancer. The method was immunoSEQ multiplex PCR; TCRdb's version includes in-frame clones alone and lacks a portion of them. The sample lists 1,500 to 2,000 clones; about 90% were seen once. Sequenced material: tissue from a brain metastasis. Receptors were obtained from a donor at least 40 years old with non-small cell lung cancer.

The V gene is TRBV10-2, the J gene TRBJ1-2; no definite D call. Germline CDR1 and CDR2: WSHSY and SAAADI. The CDR3 contains 12 residues. Trimming took off 8 bases at V and 1 base at J, with 8 bases between the two ends. In DNA form, the CDR3 reads TGCGCCAGCGTGGGCGGTAACTATGGCTACACCTTC. This codes for CASVGGNYGYTF.

This clone was observed once. V gene TRBV7-2 combines with J gene TRBJ1-4; 7 bases line up with TRBD1. The V gene end was trimmed by 5 bases and the J gene end by 8 bases; junction bases not matched to a gene: 11. CDR1 is SGHTA, CDR2 FQGNSA, per germline. The length of the CDR3 is 15 residues. CDR3 sequence: CASSQSRDSREKLFF. CDR3 sequence (DNA): TGTGCCAGCAGCCAATCCCGGGACAGCAGAGAAAAACTGTTTTTT.

V usage is TRBV6-5 and J usage is TRBJ1-2, with TRBD1 matching 10 bases. This CDR3 region has 12 residues. In germline, CDR1 is MNHEY, CDR2 SVGAGI. The junction had 3 bases not matched to a gene; V was cut back by 6 bases and J by 8 bases. The CDR3 DNA sequence: TGTGCCAGCAGGACAGGGGGCGAAGGCTACACCTTC. This translates into CASRTGGEGYTF.

The chain is built from TRBV10-3 and TRBJ2-7; no reliable D call. The CDR3 length is 12 residues. Germline CDR1 and CDR2: ENHRY and SYGVKD. Trimming took 5 bases from V and 3 from J, leaving 8 bases between them. Here the CDR3 DNA reads TGTGCCATCAGTAACAGCGACTACGAGCAGTACTTC. Protein product: CAISNSDYEQYF.

This chain uses TRBV2 with TRBJ1-5; D unresolved. In germline, CDR1 is SNHLY, CDR2 FYNNEI. Trimming left V 3 bases short and J 4 bases short, with 10 bases between. There are 14 residues in the CDR3. CDR3 in DNA: TGTGCCAGCAGTGAGGGCAGGAATAATCAGCCCCAGCATTTT. Protein: CASSEGRNNQPQHF.

This clone was seen just once. This chain joins TRBV7-9 and TRBJ1-1; 7 bases line up with TRBD1. Per germline, CDR1 SEHNR and CDR2 FQNEAQ (reference sequence). The CDR3 extends over 13 amino acids. V shed 5 bases, J shed 6 bases, and the junction held 6 bases outside the gene matches. CDR3 protein: CASSTLTGPEAFF. The CDR3 coding sequence is TGTGCCAGCAGCACCCTGACAGGGCCTGAAGCTTTCTTT.

This clone appeared a single time. The rearrangement links TRBV7-8 to TRBJ2-7, with D possibly matching TRBD1 (5 bases). Per germline, CDR1 SGHVS and CDR2 FQNEAQ. V lost 6 bases and J lost 6, with 18 bases in between. This CDR3 contains 14 residues. CDR3: CASSPNQGAGEQYF. The CDR3 bases are TGTGCCAGCAGTCCCAACCAAGGGGCTGGCGAGCAGTACTTC.

To note about this clone: The junction differs from germline at one of its ends, possibly a read error. V and J are TRBV7-7 and TRBJ1-3; D is unclear. Germline CDR1 SSHAT, CDR2 FNYEAQ (reference sequence). The CDR3 has 13 amino acids. The CDR3 reads CASSPDSGNTIYF. CDR3 coding DNA: TGTGCTAGCAGCCCAGACTCTGGAAACACCATATATTTT.

This chain uses TRBV7-9 with TRBJ2-3; 12 positions match TRBD2. J was trimmed by 1 base and V by 7 bases; bases with no gene match: 9. Germline values: CDR1 SEHNR, CDR2 FQNEAQ (reference sequence). The CDR3 loop spans 17 amino acids. The DNA for the CDR3 is TGTGCCAGCACCCTAGCGGGGGGGAGAGCTGGCACAGATACGCAGTATTTT. Translating it yields CASTLAGGRAGTDTQYF.

The chain is built from TRBV19 and TRBJ1-1, with D possibly matching TRBD1 (5 bases). The CDR3 is 14 amino acids. V lost 5 bases and J lost 1, with 11 bases in between. Germline lookup yields CDR1 LNHDA and CDR2 SQIVND (reference sequence). The CDR3 spells CASSHRGANTEAFF. CDR3 DNA: TGTGCCAGTAGTCACCGAGGGGCGAACACTGAAGCTTTCTTT. Looking up the rest from reference TRBV19 and TRBJ1-1 gives the full variable domain: DGGITQSPKYLFRKEGQNVTLSCEQNLNHDAMYWYRQDPGQGLRLIYYSQIVNDFQKGDIAEGYSVSREKKESFPLTVTSAQKNPTAFYLCASSHRGANTEAFFGQGTRLTVV.

Details on this clone: One junction end disagrees with the germline gene, perhaps due to a read error. Other DNA sequences within the sample encode an identical CDR3. The V and J genes are TRBV6-1 and TRBJ1-6, with a weak D call TRBD1 (5 bases). This CDR3 has 15 amino acids. In germline, CDR1 is MNHNS, CDR2 SASEGT. The DNA of the CDR3 is TGTGCCAGCAGTGAAGCGAAGGGGCTAGTTTCACCTCTCCACTTT. The encoded protein is CASSEAKGLVSPLHF.

This chain links TRBV2 with TRBJ1-6; D gene uncertain. V lost 4 bases and J lost 7, with 11 bases in between. This CDR3 is built from 14 residues. CDR1 SNHLY and CDR2 FYNNEI come from the germline V gene. The CDR3 reads CASSVLRSNSPLHF. For the CDR3, the DNA is TGTGCCAGCAGTGTGCTCAGGTCGAATTCACCCCTCCACTTT.

The sample holds a few counts of this clone. A read error may produce the germline difference seen at one junction end. The J gene is TRBJ2-5, the V gene TRBV10-1; 12 bases map to TRBD2. Germline CDR1 is WNHNN and CDR2 is SYGVQD (reference sequence). The length of the CDR3 is 17 residues. The CDR3 spells CTSSPLTSGGPQETQYF. CDR3 nucleotides: TGCACCAGCAGCCCTTTAACTAGCGGGGGGCCCCAAGAGACCCAGTACTTC.

The CDR3 loop is CASRILAGLTGELFF. The CDR3 DNA follows: TGTGCCAGTAGAATACTAGCGGGATTGACCGGGGAGCTGTTTTTT. The chain employs TRBV19 and TRBJ2-2; the match to TRBD2 covers 10 bases. V was clipped by 6 bases and J by 5 bases; unmatched bases: 6. Germline V gene data show CDR1 as LNHDA and CDR2 as SQIVND (reference sequence). The CDR3 is 15 residues long.

This chain links TRBV12-3 or TRBV12-4 with TRBJ1-3; no firm D call. Between the trimmed V and J ends, which lost 1 base and 4 bases, there was a span of 2 bases. This CDR3 spans 12 amino acids. Here the CDR3 DNA reads TGTGCCAGCAGTTTAGGAGGAAACACCATATATTTT. As protein: CASSLGGNTIYF.

The rearrangement links TRBV11-3 to TRBJ2-2, with 7 bases identical to TRBD2. The CDR3 spans 14 residues. The V and J ends lost 5 bases and 5 bases, in that order; junction bases with no gene match: 5. Looked up from germline, CDR1 is SGHNT and CDR2 is YENEEA. The CDR3 region has the DNA TGTGCCAGCAGCCCCAGGGAGGGGACCGGGGAGCTGTTTTTT. Its protein product is CASSPREGTGELFF.

The chain joins TRBV6-5 to TRBJ2-5; the match to TRBD1 covers 7 bases. The CDR3 length is 14 residues. V lost 2 bases and J lost 3; bases outside the gene matches: 3. The germline CDR1 and CDR2 sequences are MNHEY and SVGAGI. The CDR3: CASSYRDSKETQYF. The CDR3 coding sequence is TGTGCCAGCAGTTACCGGGACAGCAAAGAGACCCAGTACTTC.

The chain combines TRBV2 with TRBJ2-7, with D perhaps assigned TRBD1 or TRBD2 (5 bases each). This CDR3 spans 13 amino acids. Germline CDR1 reads SNHLY; CDR2 reads FYNNEI. CDR3 amino acids: CVTNRDGTHEQYF. Written as DNA, the CDR3 is TGTGTCACCAACCGGGACGGGACCCACGAGCAGTACTTC.

Comments on this clone: Other DNA variants within this sample encode the same CDR3. The chain links TRBV7-8 to TRBJ2-1, with no clear D. The CDR3 consists of 16 residues. V lost 5 bases to trimming and J lost 13 bases, with 27 bases between them. The germline gives CDR1 SGHVS, CDR2 FQNEAQ. CDR3: CASSLRTRSGLGEQFF. The CDR3 DNA sequence: TGTGCCAGCAGCCTACGGACCCGGTCGGGTTTGGGTGAACAGTTCTTC.

This clone was detected only a few times. The CDR3 nucleotides read TGTGCCAGCTCACCGACAGAAAACACCATATATTTT. Its protein product is CASSPTENTIYF. This sequence joins TRBV18 and TRBJ1-3; the D gene is possibly TRBD1 (5 bases). The CDR3 covers 12 residues. The V end lost 3 bases, the J end lost 6 bases, and 6 bases lay between the germline ends. Per the germline V gene, CDR1 is KGHSH and CDR2 is LQKENI.